Below, 5 T cell receptor beta chains from the same sample are listed, as sequenced in a study of T cell clonotyping in hematopoietic cell transplantation. Sequencing was performed with immunoSEQ multiplex PCR; in TCRdb, only in-frame clones are kept and a portion is missing. The profile shows approximately 80,000 clones, about 96% of them singletons. Time point meaning: recipient sample about 28 days before transplant, after cytoreduction. Source: peripheral blood mononuclear cells, taken before stem cell transplant. All receptors derive from a woman between 50 and 59 years old with acute myeloid leukemia. Some clones in this sample may be carry-over from other donors' samples.

The genes are TRBV20-1 and TRBJ1-1; D gene unclear. V gave up 1 base and J gave up 8 bases, with 8 bases separating them. Germline loops: CDR1 DFQATT, CDR2 SNEGSKA (reference sequence). The CDR3 has 11 residues. CDR3: CSARGPGEAFF. CDR3 sequence (DNA): TGCAGTGCTAGAGGGCCCGGGGAAGCTTTCTTT.

The rearrangement uses TRBV5-8 and TRBJ1-1, with D possibly being TRBD1 (5 bases). The CDR3 consists of 14 residues. The germline gives CDR1 SGHTS, CDR2 YDEGEE. Trimming left V 2 bases short and J 3 bases short, with 11 bases between. The CDR3 region has the DNA TGTGCCAGCAGCTTAGGACACCACGACACTGAAGCTTTCTTT. This sequence encodes CASSLGHHDTEAFF.

This clone has just one count. The chain is built from TRBV28 and TRBJ1-2, with 8 bases fitting TRBD1. V gave up 3 bases and J gave up 4 bases; unmatched junction bases: 13. The CDR3 totals 17 residues. Germline V gene lookup returns CDR1 MDHEN and CDR2 SYDVKM. CDR3 sequence reads: CASSFTRSTGGGYGYTF. CDR3 nucleotides: TGTGCCAGCAGTTTTACCCGATCTACAGGGGGGGGCTATGGCTACACCTTC.

The CDR3 DNA sequence: TGTGCCAGCAGTGAGGGGACTTGGAATGAGCAGTTCTTC. As protein: CASSEGTWNEQFF. This rearrangement joins TRBV27 to TRBJ2-1; tentative D call: TRBD2 (6 bases). The germline V gene encodes CDR1 MNHEY and CDR2 SMNVEV (reference sequence). The CDR3 spans 13 residues. Trimming stripped 5 bases from V and 7 bases from J, with 12 bases between.

The gene calls are TRBV29-1 and TRBJ2-2; TRBD1 agrees at 8 bases. Trimming removed 4 bases from V and 1 base from J; junction bases left unmatched: 5. This CDR3 is built from 15 residues. Germline V gene sequence: CDR1 SQVTM, CDR2 ANQGSEA. This chain's CDR3 is CSVARGTGNTGELFF. Written as DNA, the CDR3 is TGCAGCGTTGCAAGGGGGACAGGGAACACCGGGGAGCTGTTTTTT.